The present entry profiles one T cell receptor (beta chain) with its context. Its antigen is unidentified. This sample stems from a study of graft-versus-host responses after intestinal transplantation. Whole-study findings and limits: Peak levels of circulating GvH clones tracked with early post-transplant HvG declines. GvH clones detected in recipient marrow included some appearing first in ileum or blood.

CDR3 size: 14 residues. From germline, CDR1 is SGHDT and CDR2 YYEEEE. With 4 bases removed from V and 8 bases from J, the gap between germline ends came to 18 bases. Repertoires were generated with immunoSEQ multiplex PCR, while TCRdb's copy carries only in-frame clones and drops some. The data hold about 90,000 clones, with around 83% observed a single time. This specimen was unstimulated CD4+ T cells sorted from spleen or lymph node cells, taken before intestinal transplant. The V call is TRBV5-6, the J call TRBJ1-1; possible D gene TRBD1, 5 bases. The clonotype comes from a human donor who received an intestinal transplant. In nucleotides, the CDR3 is TGTGCCAGCAGCCAAGATGAAGACTGGGGCGAAGCTTTCTTT. Protein: CASSQDEDWGEAFF.